This T cell receptor (beta chain) originates from a study of shared clonotypes between healthy human individuals. Adult Caucasians living in Nashville, Tennessee made up all of the donors. Sequencing used immunoSEQ multiplex PCR; TCRdb keeps in-frame clones, though not all of them. Of 2 million to 2.5 million clones in the sample, over 85% were seen once. Germline trimming cut 7 bases from V and 7 bases from J; bases unmatched to any gene: 16. There are 15 residues in the CDR3. From germline, CDR1 is MDHEN and CDR2 SYDVKM. What was sequenced was naive CD4+ T cells from PBMCs. Subset here: CD45RA+ positively selected. The V and J genes are TRBV28 and TRBJ2-7; 7 nucleotides align to TRBD2. This TCR was recovered from a young man in good health. Some clones in this sample may be carry-over from other donors' samples. CDR3 bases: TGTGCCAGCACCACTGAAAGAGGGAGGGCTCGGGAGCAGTACTTC. This encodes CASTTERGRAREQYF.